The clone carrying this T cell receptor beta chain was observed a few times. Its specificity is unknown. This sample is drawn from a study of beta chain features in type 1 diabetes. Study conclusions and caveats: TCRB CDR3 length was moderately but significantly reduced in all four CD4+ subsets of Type 1 diabetes patients. Within the patient group, naive, central memory and Treg TCRB repertoires appeared more similar to each other than within healthy donors.

Isolated RNA was reverse transcribed in full, so expressed TCRB transcripts were sequenced. The repertoire was sequenced with immunoSEQ multiplex PCR; TCRdb's copy has only in-frame clones and lacks some. The sample lists almost 350,000 clones, approximately 9.9% seen once, with 0.95% to 1.1% in the top ten. The clonotype comes from a man younger than 45 with type 1 diabetes. Sequencing input: central memory CD4+ T cells from blood.

CDR3 amino acids: CASSLLEVRGNTEAFF. CDR3 bases: TGCGCCAGCAGCTTGCTCGAGGTGAGGGGGAACACTGAAGCTTTCTTT. The chain carries TRBV5-1 and TRBJ1-1; D is possibly TRBD1 (5 bases). Between the trimmed V and J ends, which lost 1 base and 1 base, there was a span of 14 bases. Germline V gene data show CDR1 as SGHRS and CDR2 as YFSETQ. The CDR3 extends over 16 amino acids.